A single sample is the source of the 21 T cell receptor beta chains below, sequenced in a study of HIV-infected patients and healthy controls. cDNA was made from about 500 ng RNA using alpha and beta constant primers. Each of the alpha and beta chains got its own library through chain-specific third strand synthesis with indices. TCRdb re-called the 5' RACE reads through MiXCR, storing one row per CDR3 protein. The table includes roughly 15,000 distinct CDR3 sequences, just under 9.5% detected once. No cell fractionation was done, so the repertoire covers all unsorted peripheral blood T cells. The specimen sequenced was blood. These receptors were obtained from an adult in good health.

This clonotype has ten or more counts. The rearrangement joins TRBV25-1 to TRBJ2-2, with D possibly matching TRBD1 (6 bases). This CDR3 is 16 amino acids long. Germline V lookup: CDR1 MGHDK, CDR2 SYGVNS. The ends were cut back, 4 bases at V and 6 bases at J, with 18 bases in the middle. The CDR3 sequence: CASSASGQPYPGELFF. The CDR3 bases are TGTGCCAGCAGTGCCTCGGGACAACCGTATCCCGGGGAGCTGTTTTTT.

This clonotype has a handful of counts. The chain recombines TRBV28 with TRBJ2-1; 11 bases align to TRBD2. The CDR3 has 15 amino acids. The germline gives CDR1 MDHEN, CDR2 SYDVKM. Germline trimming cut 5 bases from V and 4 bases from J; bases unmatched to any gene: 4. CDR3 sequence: CASSPGTSGYNEQFF. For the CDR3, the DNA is TGTGCCAGCAGTCCCGGGACTAGCGGTTACAATGAGCAGTTCTTC.

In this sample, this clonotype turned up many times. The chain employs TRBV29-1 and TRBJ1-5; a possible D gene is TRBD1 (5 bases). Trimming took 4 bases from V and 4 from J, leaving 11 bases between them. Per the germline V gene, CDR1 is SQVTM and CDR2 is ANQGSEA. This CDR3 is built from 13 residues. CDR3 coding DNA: TGCAGCGTTGCAGGGACGGATAATCAGCCCCAGCATTTT. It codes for CSVAGTDNQPQHF.

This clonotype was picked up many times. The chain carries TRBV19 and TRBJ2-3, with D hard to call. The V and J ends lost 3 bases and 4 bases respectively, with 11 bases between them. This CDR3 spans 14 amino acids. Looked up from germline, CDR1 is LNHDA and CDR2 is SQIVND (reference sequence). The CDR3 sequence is CASSINLAADTQYF. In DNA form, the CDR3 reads TGTGCCAGTAGTATCAACCTGGCGGCAGATACGCAGTATTTT.

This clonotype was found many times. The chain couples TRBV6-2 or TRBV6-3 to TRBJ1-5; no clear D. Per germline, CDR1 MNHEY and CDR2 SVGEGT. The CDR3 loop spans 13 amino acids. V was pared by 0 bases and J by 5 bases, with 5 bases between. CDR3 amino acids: CASSYSIDQPQHF. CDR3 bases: TGTGCCAGCAGTTACTCAATAGATCAGCCCCAGCATTTT.

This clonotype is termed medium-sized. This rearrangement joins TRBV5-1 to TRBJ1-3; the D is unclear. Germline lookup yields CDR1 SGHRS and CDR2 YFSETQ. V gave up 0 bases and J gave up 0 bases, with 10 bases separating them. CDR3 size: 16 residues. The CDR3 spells CASSLAGPTSGNTIYF. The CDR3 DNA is TGCGCCAGCAGCTTGGCCGGACCTACCTCTGGAAACACCATATATTTT.

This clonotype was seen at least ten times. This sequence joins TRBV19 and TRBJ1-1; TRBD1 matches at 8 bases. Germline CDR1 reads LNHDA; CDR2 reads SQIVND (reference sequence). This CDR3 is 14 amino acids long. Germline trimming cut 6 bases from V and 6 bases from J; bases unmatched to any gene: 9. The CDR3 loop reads CASRKRTGYSEAFF. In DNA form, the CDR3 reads TGTGCCAGTAGAAAAAGGACAGGGTACTCTGAAGCTTTCTTT.

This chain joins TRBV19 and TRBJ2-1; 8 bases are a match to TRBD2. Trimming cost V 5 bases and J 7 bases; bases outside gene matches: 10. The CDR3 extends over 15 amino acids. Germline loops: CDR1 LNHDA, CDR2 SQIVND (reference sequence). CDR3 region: CASSFQAGVSNEQFF. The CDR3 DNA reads TGTGCCAGTAGTTTTCAAGCGGGAGTATCGAATGAGCAGTTCTTC.

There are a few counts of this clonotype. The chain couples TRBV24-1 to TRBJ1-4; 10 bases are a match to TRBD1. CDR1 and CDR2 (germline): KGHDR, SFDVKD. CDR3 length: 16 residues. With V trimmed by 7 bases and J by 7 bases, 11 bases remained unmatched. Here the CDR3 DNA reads TGTGCCACCAGCGCCGGGACAGGGGAAAGGAGTGAAAAACTGTTTTTT. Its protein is CATSAGTGERSEKLFF.

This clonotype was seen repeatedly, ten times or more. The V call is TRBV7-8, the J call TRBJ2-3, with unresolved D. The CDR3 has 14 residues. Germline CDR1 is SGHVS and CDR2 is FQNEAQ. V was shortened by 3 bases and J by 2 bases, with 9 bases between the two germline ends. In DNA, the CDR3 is TGTGCCAGCAGCTTGGGCAAGAACACAGATACGCAGTATTTT. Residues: CASSLGKNTDTQYF.

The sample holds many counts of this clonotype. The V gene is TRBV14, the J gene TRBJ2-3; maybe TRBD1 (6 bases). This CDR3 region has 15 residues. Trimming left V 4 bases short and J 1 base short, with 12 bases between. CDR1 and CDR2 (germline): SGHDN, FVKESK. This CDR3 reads CASSRQVARTDTQYF. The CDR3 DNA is TGTGCCAGCAGCCGACAGGTTGCCCGCACAGATACGCAGTATTTT. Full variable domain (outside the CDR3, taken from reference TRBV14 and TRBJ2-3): EAGVTQFPSHSVIEKGQTVTLRCDPISGHDNLYWYRRVMGKEIKFLLHFVKESKQDESGMPNNRFLAERTGGTYSTLKVQPAELEDSGVYFCASSRQVARTDTQYFGPGTRLTVL.

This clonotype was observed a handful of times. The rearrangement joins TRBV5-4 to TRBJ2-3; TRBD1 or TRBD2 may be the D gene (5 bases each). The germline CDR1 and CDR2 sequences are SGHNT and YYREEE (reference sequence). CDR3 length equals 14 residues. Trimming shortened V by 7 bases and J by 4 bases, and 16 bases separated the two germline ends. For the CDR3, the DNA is TGTGCCAGCCGGTGGGACCCTCAGGCAGATACGCAGTATTTT. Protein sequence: CASRWDPQADTQYF.

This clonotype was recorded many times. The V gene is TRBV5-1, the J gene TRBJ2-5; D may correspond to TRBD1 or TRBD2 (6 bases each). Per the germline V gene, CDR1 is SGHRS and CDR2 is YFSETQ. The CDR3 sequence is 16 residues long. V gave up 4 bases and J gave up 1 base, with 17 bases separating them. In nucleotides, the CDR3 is TGCGCCAGCAGCCGAACGGGGGCAGGCGGCCAAGAGACCCAGTACTTC. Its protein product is CASSRTGAGGQETQYF.

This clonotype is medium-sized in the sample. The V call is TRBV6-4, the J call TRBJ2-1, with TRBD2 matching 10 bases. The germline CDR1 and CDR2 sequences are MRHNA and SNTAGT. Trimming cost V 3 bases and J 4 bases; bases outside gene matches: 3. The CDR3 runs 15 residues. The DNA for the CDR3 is TGTGCCAGCAGTGAAGGACTAGCGGAATACAATGAGCAGTTCTTC. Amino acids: CASSEGLAEYNEQFF.

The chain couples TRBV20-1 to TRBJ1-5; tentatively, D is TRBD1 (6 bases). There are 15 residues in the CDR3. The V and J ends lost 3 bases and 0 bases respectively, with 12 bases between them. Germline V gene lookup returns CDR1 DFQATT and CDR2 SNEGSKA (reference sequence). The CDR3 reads CSASLGGYSNQPQHF. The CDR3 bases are TGCAGTGCTAGTTTAGGGGGGTATAGCAATCAGCCCCAGCATTTT.

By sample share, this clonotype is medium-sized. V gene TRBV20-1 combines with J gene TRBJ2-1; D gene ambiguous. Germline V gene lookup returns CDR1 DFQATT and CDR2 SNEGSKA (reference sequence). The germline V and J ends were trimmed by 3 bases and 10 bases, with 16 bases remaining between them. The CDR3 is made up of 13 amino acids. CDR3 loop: CSASKNTKVEQFF. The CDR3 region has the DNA TGCAGTGCTAGCAAGAACACTAAGGTAGAGCAGTTCTTC.

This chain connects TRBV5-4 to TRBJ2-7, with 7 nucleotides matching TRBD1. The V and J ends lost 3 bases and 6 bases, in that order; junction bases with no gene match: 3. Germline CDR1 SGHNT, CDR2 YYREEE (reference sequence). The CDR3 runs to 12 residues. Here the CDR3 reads CASSSTGFEQYF. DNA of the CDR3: TGTGCCAGCAGCTCGACAGGGTTCGAGCAGTACTTC.

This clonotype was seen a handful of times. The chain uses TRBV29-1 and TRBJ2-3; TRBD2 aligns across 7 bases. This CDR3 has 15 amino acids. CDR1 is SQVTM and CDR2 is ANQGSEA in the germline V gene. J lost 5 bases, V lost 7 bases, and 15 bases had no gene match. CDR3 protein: CSGALAGVPLDTQYF. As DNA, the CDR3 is TGCAGCGGCGCCCTGGCGGGGGTCCCGCTAGATACGCAGTATTTT.

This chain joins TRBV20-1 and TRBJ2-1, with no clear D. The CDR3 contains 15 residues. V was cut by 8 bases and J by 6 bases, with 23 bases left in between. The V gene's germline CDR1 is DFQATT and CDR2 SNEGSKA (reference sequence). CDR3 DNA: TGCAGTACCCCGATGTCTCTACACTACGGCAATGAGCAGTTCTTC. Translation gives CSTPMSLHYGNEQFF.

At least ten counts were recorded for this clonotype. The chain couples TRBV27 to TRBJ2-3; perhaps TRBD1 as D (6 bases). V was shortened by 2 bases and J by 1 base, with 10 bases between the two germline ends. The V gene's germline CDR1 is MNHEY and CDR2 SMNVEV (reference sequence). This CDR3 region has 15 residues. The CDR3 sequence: CASSLLAGGTDTQYF. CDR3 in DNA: TGTGCCAGCAGTTTACTTGCAGGGGGCACAGATACGCAGTATTTT.

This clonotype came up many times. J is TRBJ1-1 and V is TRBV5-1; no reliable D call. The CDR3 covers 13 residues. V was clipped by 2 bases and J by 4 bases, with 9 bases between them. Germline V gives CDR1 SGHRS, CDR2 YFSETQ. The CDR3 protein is CASSLTKVTEAFF. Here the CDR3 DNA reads TGCGCCAGCAGCTTAACAAAGGTCACTGAAGCTTTCTTT.